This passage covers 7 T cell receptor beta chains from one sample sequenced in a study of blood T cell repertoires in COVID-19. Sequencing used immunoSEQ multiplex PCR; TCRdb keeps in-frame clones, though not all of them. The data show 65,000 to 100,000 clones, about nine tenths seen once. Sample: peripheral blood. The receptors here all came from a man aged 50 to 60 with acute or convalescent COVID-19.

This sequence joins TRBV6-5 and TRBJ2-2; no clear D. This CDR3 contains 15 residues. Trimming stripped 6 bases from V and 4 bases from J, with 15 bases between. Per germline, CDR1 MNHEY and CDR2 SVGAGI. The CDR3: CASSIEPRFTGELFF. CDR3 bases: TGTGCCAGCAGCATAGAACCCCGATTCACCGGGGAGCTGTTTTTT.

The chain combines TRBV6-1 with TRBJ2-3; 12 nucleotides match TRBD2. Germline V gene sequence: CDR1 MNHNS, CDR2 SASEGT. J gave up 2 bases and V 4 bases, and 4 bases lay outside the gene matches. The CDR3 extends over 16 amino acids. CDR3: CASSVTSGGYTDTQYF. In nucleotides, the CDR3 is TGTGCCAGCAGTGTAACTAGCGGGGGGTACACAGATACGCAGTATTTT.

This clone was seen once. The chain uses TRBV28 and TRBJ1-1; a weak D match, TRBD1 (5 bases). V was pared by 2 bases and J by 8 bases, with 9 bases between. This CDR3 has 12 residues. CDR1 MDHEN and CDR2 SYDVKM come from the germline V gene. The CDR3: CASSLRQYEAFF. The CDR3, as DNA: TGTGCCAGCAGTTTACGACAGTACGAAGCTTTCTTT.

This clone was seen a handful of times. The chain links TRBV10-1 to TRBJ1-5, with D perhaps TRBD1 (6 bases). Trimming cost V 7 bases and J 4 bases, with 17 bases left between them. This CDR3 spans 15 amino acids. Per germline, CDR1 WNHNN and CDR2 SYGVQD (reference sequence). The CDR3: CASTLQGMRNQPQHF. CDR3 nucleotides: TGCGCCAGCACCTTGCAGGGGATGAGAAATCAGCCCCAGCATTTT.

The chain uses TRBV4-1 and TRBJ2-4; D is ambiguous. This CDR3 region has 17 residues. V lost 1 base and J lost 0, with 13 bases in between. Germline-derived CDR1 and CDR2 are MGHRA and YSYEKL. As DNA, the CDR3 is TGCGCCAGCAGCCAAGGCCCAGACATACTAGCCAAAAACATTCAGTACTTC. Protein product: CASSQGPDILAKNIQYF.

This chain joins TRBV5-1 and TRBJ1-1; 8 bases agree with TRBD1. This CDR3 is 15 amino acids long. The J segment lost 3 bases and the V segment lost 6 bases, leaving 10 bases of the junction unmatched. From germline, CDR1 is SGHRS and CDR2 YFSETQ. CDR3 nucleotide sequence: TGCGCCAGCAAAGAGGCAGGACAGGGTTACACTGAAGCTTTCTTT. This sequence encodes CASKEAGQGYTEAFF.

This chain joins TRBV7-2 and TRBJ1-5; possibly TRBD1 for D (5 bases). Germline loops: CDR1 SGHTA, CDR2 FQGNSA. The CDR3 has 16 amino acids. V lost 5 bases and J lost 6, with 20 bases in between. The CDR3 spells CASSPGSGAGGQPQHF. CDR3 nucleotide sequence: TGTGCCAGCAGCCCCGGGAGTGGGGCAGGCGGTCAGCCCCAGCATTTT.